The sequence of this TCR beta chain was determined in a study of blood T cell repertoires in COVID-19. Some clones are missing from TCRdb's copy, which holds only in-frame ones; the method was immunoSEQ multiplex PCR. The sample yields roughly 390,000 clones, about 90% seen once. The germline V gene encodes CDR1 SGHKS and CDR2 YYEKEE (reference sequence). The CDR3 has 17 amino acids. V was cut by 4 bases and J by 1 base, with 18 bases left in between. The genes are TRBV5-5 and TRBJ1-5; D may be TRBD1 (5 bases). Sequenced material: peripheral blood. This receptor was identified in a woman under 40 with COVID-19, enrolled during active disease. CDR3 nucleotide sequence: TGTGCCAGCAGCGGGGCGCAGGGCACCCTAAGCAATCAGCCCCAGCATTTT. This codes for CASSGAQGTLSNQPQHF.